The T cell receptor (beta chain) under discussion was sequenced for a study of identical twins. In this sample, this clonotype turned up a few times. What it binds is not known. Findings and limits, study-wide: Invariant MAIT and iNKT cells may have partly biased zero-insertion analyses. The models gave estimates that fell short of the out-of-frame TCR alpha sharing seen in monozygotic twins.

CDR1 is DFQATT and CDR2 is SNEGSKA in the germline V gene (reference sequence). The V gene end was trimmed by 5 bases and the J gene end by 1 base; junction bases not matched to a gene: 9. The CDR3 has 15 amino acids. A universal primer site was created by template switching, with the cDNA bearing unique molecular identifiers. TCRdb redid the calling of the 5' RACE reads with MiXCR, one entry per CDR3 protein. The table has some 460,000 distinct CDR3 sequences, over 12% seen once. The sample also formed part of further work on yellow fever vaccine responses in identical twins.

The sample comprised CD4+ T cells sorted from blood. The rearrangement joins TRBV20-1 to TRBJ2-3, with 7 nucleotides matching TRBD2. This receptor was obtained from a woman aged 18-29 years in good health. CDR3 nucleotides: TGCAGTGCTGGCGGGGGTGCGGGAGGCACAGATACGCAGTATTTT. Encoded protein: CSAGGGAGGTDTQYF.